This TCR beta chain was captured by sequencing in a study of beta chain features in type 1 diabetes. The length of the CDR3 is 16 residues. Germline trimming cut 6 bases from V and 3 bases from J; bases unmatched to any gene: 14. The germline gives CDR1 SNHLY, CDR2 FYNNEI. Expressed TCRB transcripts got sequenced, as all isolated RNA was reverse transcribed. The data were produced by immunoSEQ multiplex PCR, yet TCRdb's version contains in-frame clones alone and is incomplete. The table lists about 230,000 clones, about 10% of them singletons. Sample: naive CD4+ T cells from blood. This TCR came from a woman between 18 and 29 years old in good health. V usage is TRBV2 and J usage is TRBJ2-7; 7 bases match TRBD1. The CDR3 is CASSQRTGPFFYEQYF. The CDR3 bases are TGTGCCAGCAGCCAAAGGACAGGCCCCTTTTTCTACGAGCAGTACTTC.